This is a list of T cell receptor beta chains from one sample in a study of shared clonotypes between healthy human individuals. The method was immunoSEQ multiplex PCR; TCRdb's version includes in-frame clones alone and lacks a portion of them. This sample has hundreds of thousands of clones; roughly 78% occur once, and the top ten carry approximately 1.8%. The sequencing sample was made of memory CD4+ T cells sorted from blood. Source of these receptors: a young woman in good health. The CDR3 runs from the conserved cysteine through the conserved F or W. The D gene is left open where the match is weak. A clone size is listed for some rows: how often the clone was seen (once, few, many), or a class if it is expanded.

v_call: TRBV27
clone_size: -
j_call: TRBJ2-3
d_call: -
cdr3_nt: TGTGCCAGCAGTTTGAGGACAGATATCTGGCCGCAGTATTTT
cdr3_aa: CASSLRTDIWPQYF

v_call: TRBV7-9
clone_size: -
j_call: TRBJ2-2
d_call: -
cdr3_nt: TGTGCCAGCAGCCCCTACGGAGGGGAGGACGGGGAGCTGTTTTTT
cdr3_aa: CASSPYGGEDGELFF

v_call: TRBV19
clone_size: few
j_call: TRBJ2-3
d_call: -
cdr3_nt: TGTGCCAGTAGTACCCGGGAGTTCGCAGATACGCAGTATTTT
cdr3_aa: CASSTREFADTQYF

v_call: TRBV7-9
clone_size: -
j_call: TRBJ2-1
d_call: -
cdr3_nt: TGTGCCAGCAGCTTAGCTCGGACAGACGCGTTCTTC
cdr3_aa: CASSLARTDAFF

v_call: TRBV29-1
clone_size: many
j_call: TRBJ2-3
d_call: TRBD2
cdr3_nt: TGCAGCGTTGACCAGCGGGATGGCACAGATACGCAGTATTTT
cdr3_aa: CSVDQRDGTDTQYF

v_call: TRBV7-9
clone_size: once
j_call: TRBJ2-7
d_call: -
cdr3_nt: TGTGCCAGCAGCTCGATGACAGCAAACGAGCAGTACTTC
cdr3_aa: CASSSMTANEQYF

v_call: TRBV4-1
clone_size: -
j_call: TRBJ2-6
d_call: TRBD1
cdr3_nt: TGCGCCAGCAGAAAAGGACAGGCCTTCTCTGGGGCCAACGTCCTGACTTTC
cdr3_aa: CASRKGQAFSGANVLTF

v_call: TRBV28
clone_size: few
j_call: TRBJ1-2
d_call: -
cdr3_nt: TGTGCCAGCAGTTTTTTGAGTGATCCCAATGGCTACACCTTC
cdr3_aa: CASSFLSDPNGYTF

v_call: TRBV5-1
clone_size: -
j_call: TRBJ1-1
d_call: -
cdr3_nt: TGCGCCAGCAGCTTAGGGTGGACTGAAGCTTTCTTT
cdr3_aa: CASSLGWTEAFF

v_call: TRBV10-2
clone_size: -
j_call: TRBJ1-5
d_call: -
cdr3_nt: TGCGCCAGCAGTGAGGACGGCTTTGTGGGCTACCAGCATTTT
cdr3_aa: CASSEDGFVGYQHF

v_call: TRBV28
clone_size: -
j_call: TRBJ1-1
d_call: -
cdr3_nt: TGTGCCAGCAGCACCACAGGGAGCACTGAAGCTTTCTTT
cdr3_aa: CASSTTGSTEAFF

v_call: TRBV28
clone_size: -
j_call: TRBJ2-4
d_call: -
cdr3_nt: TGTGCCAGCAGTTTCAACGGCTTAGCCAAAAACATTCAGTACTTC
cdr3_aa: CASSFNGLAKNIQYF

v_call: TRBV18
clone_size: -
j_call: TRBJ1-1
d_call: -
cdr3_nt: TGTGCCAGCTCACCGCAGGCGGCGCGGACTGAAGCTTTCTTT
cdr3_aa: CASSPQAARTEAFF

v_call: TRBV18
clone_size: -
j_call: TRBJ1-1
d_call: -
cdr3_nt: TGTGCCAGCTCACCTGGAGGGTATAACACTGAAGCTTTCTTT
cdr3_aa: CASSPGGYNTEAFF

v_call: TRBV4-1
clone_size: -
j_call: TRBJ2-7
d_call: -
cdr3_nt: TGCGCCAGCAGCCAAGGGCCGGGGTCCTCCTACGAGCAGTACTTC
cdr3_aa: CASSQGPGSSYEQYF

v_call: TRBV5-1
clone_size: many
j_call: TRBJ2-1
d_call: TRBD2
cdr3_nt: TGCGCCAGCAGCGTAGCGGGGACCTCCCCCCATGAGCAGTTCTTC
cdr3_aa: CASSVAGTSPHEQFF

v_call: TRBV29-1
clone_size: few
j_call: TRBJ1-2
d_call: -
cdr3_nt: TGCAGCGTTGGGACACGAGCTAACTATGGCTACACCTTC
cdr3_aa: CSVGTRANYGYTF

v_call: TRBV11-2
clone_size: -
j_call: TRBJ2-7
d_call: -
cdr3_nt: TGTGCCAGCAGCTTTGGTATGGGACCACAATACGAGCAGTACTTC
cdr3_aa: CASSFGMGPQYEQYF

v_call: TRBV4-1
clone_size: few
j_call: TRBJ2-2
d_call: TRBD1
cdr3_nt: TGCGCCAGCAGCCAACCGGACAGGGACACCGGGGAGCTGTTTTTT
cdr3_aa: CASSQPDRDTGELFF

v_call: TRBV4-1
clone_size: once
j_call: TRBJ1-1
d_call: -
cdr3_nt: TGCGCCAGCAGCCAAGGGACGACATGGAGAGTGAACACTGAAGCTTTCTTT
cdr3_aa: CASSQGTTWRVNTEAFF

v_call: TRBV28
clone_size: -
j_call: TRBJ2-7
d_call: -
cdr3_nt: TGTGCCAGCAGTAAACTTCGGAGCTCCTACGAGCAGTACTTC
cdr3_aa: CASSKLRSSYEQYF

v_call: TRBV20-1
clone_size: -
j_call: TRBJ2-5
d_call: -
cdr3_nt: TGCAGTGCTAGGGTCCAAGGGACCCAGTACTTC
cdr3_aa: CSARVQGTQYF

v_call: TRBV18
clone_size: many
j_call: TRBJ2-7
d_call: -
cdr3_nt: TGTGCCAGCTCACCGGACAGCCTGGGCGAGCAGTACTTC
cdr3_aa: CASSPDSLGEQYF

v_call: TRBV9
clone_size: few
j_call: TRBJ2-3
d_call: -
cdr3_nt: TGTGCCAGCAGCGCTAATTCAGATACGCAGTATTTT
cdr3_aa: CASSANSDTQYF

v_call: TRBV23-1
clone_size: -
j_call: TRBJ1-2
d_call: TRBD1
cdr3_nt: TGCGCCAGCAGTCATCCCGATACCACCAAGGGACAGTGGAGATTGGGGGATGGCTACACCTTC
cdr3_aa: CASSHPDTTKGQWRLGDGYTF

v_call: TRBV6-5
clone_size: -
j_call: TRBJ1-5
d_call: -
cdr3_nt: TGTGCCAGCAGTCCTTCCCGCCAGGGTGGCCAGCCCCAGCATTTT
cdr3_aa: CASSPSRQGGQPQHF

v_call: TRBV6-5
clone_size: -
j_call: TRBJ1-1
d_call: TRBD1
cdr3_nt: TGTGCCAGCAGTGCAACAGGGGTCGGTGAAGCTTTCTTT
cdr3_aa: CASSATGVGEAFF

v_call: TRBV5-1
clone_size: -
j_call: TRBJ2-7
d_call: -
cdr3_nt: TGCGCCAGCAGCTTGGCCGGCAGATACTACGAGCAGTACTTC
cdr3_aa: CASSLAGRYYEQYF

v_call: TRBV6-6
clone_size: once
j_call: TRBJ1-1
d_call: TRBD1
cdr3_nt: TGTGCCGGCCGGGACAGCTTTAACACTGAAGCTTTCTTT
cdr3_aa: CAGRDSFNTEAFF

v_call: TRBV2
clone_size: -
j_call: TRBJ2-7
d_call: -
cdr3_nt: TGTGCCAGCAGTGTAGGAAGTACCCGAGGAGGCTACGAGCAGTACTTC
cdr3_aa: CASSVGSTRGGYEQYF

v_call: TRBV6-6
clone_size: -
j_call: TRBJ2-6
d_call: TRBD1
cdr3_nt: TGTGCCAGCAGTCAGGGGGACTCTGGGGCCAACGTCCTGACTTTC
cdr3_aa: CASSQGDSGANVLTF

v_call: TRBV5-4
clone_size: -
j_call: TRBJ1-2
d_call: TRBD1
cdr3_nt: TGTGCCAGCAGCTTAGATTTCCAGGGGGATTACACCTTC
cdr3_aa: CASSLDFQGDYTF

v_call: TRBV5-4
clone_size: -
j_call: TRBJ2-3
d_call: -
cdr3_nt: TGTGCGATTACGAGGACGGGCACAGATACGCAGTATTTT
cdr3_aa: CAITRTGTDTQYF

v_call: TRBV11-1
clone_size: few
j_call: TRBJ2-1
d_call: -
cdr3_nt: TGTGCCAGCAGCGCCCGGACTGCCAATGAGCAGTTCTTC
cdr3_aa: CASSARTANEQFF

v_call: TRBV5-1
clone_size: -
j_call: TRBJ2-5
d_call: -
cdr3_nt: TGCGCCAGCAGCCGTGGACAGTTAAGTGAGACCCAGTACTTC
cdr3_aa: CASSRGQLSETQYF

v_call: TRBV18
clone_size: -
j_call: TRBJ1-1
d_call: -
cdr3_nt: TGTGCCAGCTCACCAAAGGGCACTGAAGCTTTCTTT
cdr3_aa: CASSPKGTEAFF

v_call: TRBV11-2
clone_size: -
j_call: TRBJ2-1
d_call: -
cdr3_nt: TGTGCCAGCAGCCCCCGGGGGCGGCCTGCCTACAATGAGCAGTTCTTC
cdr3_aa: CASSPRGRPAYNEQFF

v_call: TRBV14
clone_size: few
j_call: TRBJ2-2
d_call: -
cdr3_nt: TGTGCCAGCAGCCCCCGAGGGGGGAGCATCAACACCGGGGAGCTGTTTTTT
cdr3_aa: CASSPRGGSINTGELFF

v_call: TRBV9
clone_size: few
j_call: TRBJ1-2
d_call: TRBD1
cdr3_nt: TGTGCCAGCAGCCCGAAAGTCGACAGGGGGCTTTTCGGCTACACCTTC
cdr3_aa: CASSPKVDRGLFGYTF

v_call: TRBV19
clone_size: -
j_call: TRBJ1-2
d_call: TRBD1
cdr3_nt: TGTGCCAGTAGTACTACCGGGACAGGGGAATATGGCTACACCTTC
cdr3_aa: CASSTTGTGEYGYTF

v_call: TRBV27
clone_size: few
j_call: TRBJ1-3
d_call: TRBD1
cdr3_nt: TGTGCCAGCATCCCCACAGGGGAAGGTTCTGGAAACACCATATATTTT
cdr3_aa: CASIPTGEGSGNTIYF

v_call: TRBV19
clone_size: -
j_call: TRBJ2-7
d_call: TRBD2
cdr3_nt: TGTGCCAGTAGTATCATCGGGAGACTAGCGGGATACGAGCAGTACTTC
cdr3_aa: CASSIIGRLAGYEQYF

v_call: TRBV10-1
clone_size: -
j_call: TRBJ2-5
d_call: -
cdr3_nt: TGCGCCAGCAGTGTCCCAGGGTCTCAAGAGACCCAGTACTTC
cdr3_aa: CASSVPGSQETQYF

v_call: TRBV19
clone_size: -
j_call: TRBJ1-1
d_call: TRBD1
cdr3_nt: TGTGCCAGTAGTATGACAGGGGGCTCTGGGAACACTGAAGCTTTCTTT
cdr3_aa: CASSMTGGSGNTEAFF

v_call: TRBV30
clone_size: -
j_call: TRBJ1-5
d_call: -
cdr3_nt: TGTGCCTGGGGGGGTAGGAGCAATCAGCCCCAGCATTTT
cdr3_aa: CAWGGRSNQPQHF

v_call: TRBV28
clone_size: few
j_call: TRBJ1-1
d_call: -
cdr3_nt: TGTGCCAGCAGTTCCCCCGTATCGGCTGAAGCTTTCTTT
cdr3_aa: CASSSPVSAEAFF